One sample yielded the 24 T cell receptor beta chains listed below, sequenced in a study of siplizumab effects on memory and regulatory T cells. Clones were read by immunoSEQ multiplex PCR, and TCRdb kept only the in-frame ones, dropping some. The sample holds approximately 110,000 clones, around 93% seen once. Material for sequencing was CD4+ T cells sorted from blood. The receptors were gathered from a human donor in good health.

The chain uses TRBV30 and TRBJ1-6, with D maybe TRBD1 (5 bases). Trimming pared 3 bases from V and 3 bases from J, leaving 12 bases between. Germline CDR1 GTSNPN, CDR2 SVGIG (reference sequence). This CDR3 has 15 amino acids. CDR3 sequence (DNA): TGTGCCTGGAGGAGGGGTCGGGGCTATAATTCACCCCTCCACTTT. This codes for CAWRRGRGYNSPLHF.

V is TRBV5-1 and J is TRBJ2-3; TRBD2 might be the D (6 bases). Germline V lookup: CDR1 SGHRS, CDR2 YFSETQ. The ends were cut back, 9 bases at V and 6 bases at J, with 14 bases in the middle. The CDR3 runs to 12 residues. The CDR3 loop reads CATRREEDTQYF. CDR3 DNA sequence: TGCGCCACCCGGAGGGAAGAGGATACGCAGTATTTT.

The V gene is TRBV4-2, the J gene TRBJ2-2, with 8 bases matching TRBD2. The CDR3 contains 14 residues. CDR1 LGHNA and CDR2 YNFKEQ come from the germline V gene. Trimming at V came to 5 bases and at J to 6 bases, leaving 5 bases not matched to a gene. The CDR3 sequence: CASSTGLGAGELFF. The DNA for the CDR3 is TGTGCCAGCAGCACGGGACTAGGGGCCGGGGAGCTGTTTTTT.

The chain combines TRBV6-5 with TRBJ1-2, with a tentative D call TRBD1 (5 bases). Per the germline V gene, CDR1 is MNHEY and CDR2 is SVGAGI. The V end lost 2 bases, the J end lost 4 bases, and 8 bases lay between the germline ends. CDR3 length: 13 residues. The CDR3 here is CASSYQGTYGYTF. Here the CDR3 DNA reads TGTGCCAGCAGTTACCAGGGAACCTATGGCTACACCTTC.

This clone was seen just once. V is TRBV6-5 and J is TRBJ2-5; D unclear. Per germline, CDR1 MNHEY and CDR2 SVGAGI. Trimming took off 7 bases at V and 5 bases at J, with 8 bases between the two ends. There are 11 residues in the CDR3. CDR3 sequence (DNA): TGTGCCAGCACTTCCCACGAGACCCAGTACTTC. This sequence encodes CASTSHETQYF.

The V gene is TRBV9, the J gene TRBJ1-1; D unclear. In germline, CDR1 is SGDLS, CDR2 YYNGEE. The ends were cut back, 0 bases at V and 1 base at J, with 10 bases in the middle. The CDR3 totals 15 residues. CDR3 amino acids: CASSVAGGENTEAFF. The CDR3 coding sequence is TGTGCCAGCAGCGTAGCTGGTGGGGAGAACACTGAAGCTTTCTTT. Complete variable domain (other parts from reference TRBV9 and TRBJ1-1): DSGVTQTPKHLITATGQRVTLRCSPRSGDLSVYWYQQSLDQGLQFLIQYYNGEERAKGNILERFSAQQFPDLHSELNLSSLELGDSALYFCASSVAGGENTEAFFGQGTRLTVV.

This clone turned up a few times. This chain uses TRBV9 with TRBJ2-7, with a tentative D call TRBD2 (5 bases). With 0 bases removed from V and 3 bases from J, the gap between germline ends came to 10 bases. The CDR3 extends over 14 amino acids. Germline lookup yields CDR1 SGDLS and CDR2 YYNGEE. CDR3 loop: CASSVGLTSYEQYF. CDR3 nucleotide sequence: TGTGCCAGCAGCGTAGGACTAACGAGCTACGAGCAGTACTTC.

The rearrangement links TRBV7-2 to TRBJ1-3, with D perhaps TRBD1 (6 bases). Trimming cost V 6 bases and J 0 bases, with 12 bases left between them. The CDR3 is 15 amino acids. The germline V gene has CDR1 SGHTA and CDR2 FQGNSA. The CDR3 loop reads CASRKGVSSGNTIYF. The CDR3 DNA sequence: TGTGCCAGCAGGAAGGGGGTTAGCTCTGGAAACACCATATATTTT.

The V and J genes are TRBV6-1 and TRBJ1-6; D perhaps matches TRBD1 (6 bases). Trimming pared 4 bases from V and 6 bases from J, leaving 13 bases between. The CDR3 runs to 15 residues. From germline, CDR1 is MNHNS and CDR2 SASEGT. The CDR3 sequence is CASSVTTGSNSPLHF. In nucleotides, the CDR3 is TGTGCCAGCAGTGTCACGACAGGATCTAATTCACCCCTCCACTTT.

The rearrangement links TRBV9 to TRBJ1-1; tentative D call: TRBD1 (6 bases). The V end was cut by 3 bases, the J end by 11 bases, with 17 bases between. Germline V gives CDR1 SGDLS, CDR2 YYNGEE. The CDR3 is 13 residues long. The CDR3 sequence: CASSGALGGAAFF. CDR3 DNA: TGTGCCAGCAGCGGGGCCCTGGGGGGCGCGGCTTTCTTT.

The gene calls are TRBV29-1 and TRBJ1-5; 8 bases match TRBD1. V shed 4 bases and J 1 base; nucleotides not matched to a gene: 3. Germline assignment: CDR1 SQVTM and CDR2 ANQGSEA. The CDR3 loop spans 14 amino acids. The CDR3 sequence: CSVGTGSSNQPQHF. As DNA, the CDR3 is TGCAGCGTTGGGACAGGGTCCAGCAATCAGCCCCAGCATTTT.

CDR3 nucleotide sequence: TGTGCCAGCAGCCCCGTTTTGAACACTGAAGCTTTCTTT. It encodes CASSPVLNTEAFF. The gene calls are TRBV5-5 and TRBJ1-1, with D unclear. Looked up from germline, CDR1 is SGHKS and CDR2 is YYEKEE (reference sequence). V lost 4 bases to trimming and J lost 0 bases, with 7 bases between them. The CDR3 contains 13 residues.

This chain connects TRBV18 to TRBJ2-7, with D possibly TRBD1 on 7 matching bases. V was shortened by 3 bases and J by 3 bases, with 18 bases between the two germline ends. Germline V CDR1 and CDR2: KGHSH, LQKENI. This CDR3 region has 16 residues. CDR3 nucleotides: TGTGCCAGCTCACCTATCCACGACAGGGACTTCTACGAGCAGTACTTC. Its protein is CASSPIHDRDFYEQYF.

The rearrangement uses TRBV5-1 and TRBJ2-1, with D maybe TRBD2 (7 bases). The V and J ends lost 4 bases and 0 bases respectively, with 14 bases between them. The V gene's germline CDR1 is SGHRS and CDR2 YFSETQ. The CDR3 totals 16 residues. Here the CDR3 DNA reads TGCGCCAGCAGCCTCCTAGGGGGGGACTCCTACAATGAGCAGTTCTTC. The encoded protein is CASSLLGGDSYNEQFF.

The chain links TRBV9 to TRBJ2-1, with 9 bases lining up with TRBD2. The V and J ends lost 3 bases and 0 bases, in that order; junction bases with no gene match: 1. Germline V gene data show CDR1 as SGDLS and CDR2 as YYNGEE. The CDR3 runs 15 residues. In DNA form, the CDR3 reads TGTGCCAGCAGCGAACTAGCGGGCTCCTACAATGAGCAGTTCTTC. It yields the protein CASSELAGSYNEQFF.

The chain is built from TRBV5-1 and TRBJ2-1; 11 positions match TRBD2. From germline, CDR1 is SGHRS and CDR2 YFSETQ. The length of the CDR3 is 16 residues. J gave up 4 bases and V 0 bases, and 3 bases lay outside the gene matches. Written as DNA, the CDR3 is TGCGCCAGCAGCTTGGAGGCTAGCGGGAGGTACAATGAGCAGTTCTTC. This translates into CASSLEASGRYNEQFF.

The V call is TRBV27, the J call TRBJ1-1; 8 bases fit TRBD1. The junction had 8 bases not matched to a gene; V was cut back by 6 bases and J by 5 bases. The CDR3 spans 14 residues. The germline gives CDR1 MNHEY, CDR2 SMNVEV (reference sequence). The CDR3: CASSSFTGGTEAFF. DNA of the CDR3: TGTGCCAGCAGCTCATTTACAGGGGGAACTGAAGCTTTCTTT.

The chain carries TRBV2 and TRBJ1-3; perhaps TRBD1 as D (5 bases). The germline V gene has CDR1 SNHLY and CDR2 FYNNEI. CDR3 length: 13 amino acids. V was trimmed by 9 bases and J by 3 bases, leaving 12 bases between them. CDR3 protein: CASCREFGNTIYF. The CDR3 DNA follows: TGTGCCAGTTGCAGGGAATTTGGAAACACCATATATTTT. Drawing the rest from reference TRBV2 and TRBJ1-3, the complete variable domain is EPEVTQTPSHQVTQMGQEVILRCVPISNHLYFYWYRQILGQKVEFLVSFYNNEISEKSEIFDDQFSVERPDGSNFTLKIRSTKLEDSAMYFCASCREFGNTIYFGEGSWLTVV.

The chain uses TRBV19 and TRBJ1-1; D gene unclear. The CDR3 runs to 17 residues. The ends were cut back, 4 bases at V and 0 bases at J, with 18 bases in the middle. Germline CDR1 and CDR2: LNHDA and SQIVND (reference sequence). The CDR3 sequence is CASSKRSGKGLNTEAFF. The CDR3 DNA follows: TGTGCCAGTAGTAAAAGATCGGGTAAGGGTCTGAACACTGAAGCTTTCTTT.

The rearrangement links TRBV11-3 to TRBJ2-7; 10 bases are a match to TRBD1. The CDR3 loop spans 14 amino acids. With 4 bases clipped from V and 3 bases from J, the junction kept 3 bases outside the gene matches. Germline CDR1 and CDR2: SGHNT and YENEEA. CDR3 bases: TGTGCCAGCAGCTCCGGGACAGGGGACTACGAGCAGTACTTC. Protein sequence: CASSSGTGDYEQYF.

The chain recombines TRBV7-6 with TRBJ2-7, with 8 positions matching TRBD1. Germline CDR1 reads SGHVS; CDR2 reads FNYEAQ. The V and J ends lost 5 bases and 6 bases, in that order; junction bases with no gene match: 3. This CDR3 region has 12 residues. The CDR3 sequence: CASSRDRGEQYF. CDR3 in DNA: TGTGCCAGCAGCCGCGACAGGGGCGAGCAGTACTTC. The full variable domain, completed using reference TRBV7-6 and TRBJ2-7, is GAGVSQSPRYKVTKRGQDVALRCDPISGHVSLYWYRQALGQGPEFLTYFNYEAQQDKSGLPNDRFSAERPEGSISTLTIQRTEQRDSAMYRCASSRDRGEQYFGPGTRLTVT.

For this clone: The sample holds other DNA sequences that translate to the same CDR3. The chain uses TRBV30 and TRBJ1-1; no definite D call. V dropped 3 bases and J dropped 4 bases, with 6 bases sitting between them. From germline, CDR1 is GTSNPN and CDR2 SVGIG (reference sequence). The CDR3 has 11 residues. CDR3 nucleotide sequence: TGTGCCTGGAGCCCCGGCACTGAAGCTTTCTTT. The encoded protein is CAWSPGTEAFF.

V gene TRBV7-2 combines with J gene TRBJ1-5, with D perhaps matching TRBD1 (6 bases). With 7 bases removed from V and 0 bases from J, the gap between germline ends came to 10 bases. The CDR3 has 14 amino acids. Looked up from germline, CDR1 is SGHTA and CDR2 is FQGNSA. The CDR3 nucleotides are TGTGCCAGCACGGAGGGGGATAGCAATCAGCCCCAGCATTTT. Protein product: CASTEGDSNQPQHF. Looking up the rest from reference TRBV7-2 and TRBJ1-5 gives the full variable domain: GAGVSQSPSNKVTEKGKDVELRCDPISGHTALYWYRQSLGQGLEFLIYFQGNSAPDKSGLPSDRFSAERTGGSVSTLTIQRTQQEDSAVYLCASTEGDSNQPQHFGDGTRLSIL.

This CDR3 reads CASSQDRVEGYTF. In DNA, the CDR3 is TGCGCCAGCAGCCAAGACAGGGTGGAAGGCTACACCTTC. The chain has TRBV4-1 and TRBJ1-2, with D perhaps TRBD1 (5 bases). CDR3 length equals 13 residues. Germline values: CDR1 MGHRA, CDR2 YSYEKL. V was cut by 0 bases and J by 8 bases, with 10 bases left in between.